The entry that follows covers one T cell receptor (beta chain) sequence. This record belongs to a study of early T cells in non-severe SARS-CoV-2 infection. Molecules of cDNA were individually given unique molecular identifiers that were attached to them. MiXCR was run by TCRdb on the 5' RACE reads, yielding one entry per CDR3 protein. The table shows approximately 70,000 distinct CDR3 sequences, with 10% to 12% occurring only once. There are 16 residues in the CDR3. V was clipped by 7 bases and J by 1 base, with 17 bases between them. This receptor was obtained from an adult who was a healthcare worker with PCR-confirmed SARS-CoV-2 infection or an uninfected control (not recorded which). This rearrangement joins TRBV12-3 or TRBV12-4 to TRBJ1-5; tentatively, D is TRBD1 (6 bases). Sample: whole blood, taken at baseline. The CDR3, as DNA: TGTGCCAGCACCGTAGGGGGGTGGGTAAGCAATCAGCCCCAGCATTTT. It is translated as CASTVGGWVSNQPQHF.